One sample yielded the 2 T cell receptor beta chains listed below, sequenced in a study of blood T cell repertoires in COVID-19. TCRdb's table, derived via immunoSEQ multiplex PCR, lists solely in-frame clones and lacks some. The repertoire has roughly 100,000 clones, 75% to 95% of them found once; the top ten carry roughly 4.2%. Sequencing was performed on peripheral blood. These receptors all come from a man between 18 and 35 years old with acute or convalescent COVID-19.

This clone was observed a single time. The chain couples TRBV27 to TRBJ1-5; D ambiguous. Germline CDR1 MNHEY, CDR2 SMNVEV (reference sequence). The CDR3 totals 13 residues. V lost 3 bases, J lost 2 bases, and 5 bases lay in between. This CDR3 is CASSFQGNQPQHF. For the CDR3, the DNA is TGTGCCAGCAGTTTTCAGGGCAATCAGCCCCAGCATTTT.

The chain joins TRBV7-5 to TRBJ1-5. TRBV7-5 is a pseudogene. This CDR3 has 16 residues. The CDR3 protein is CAKPPKWRDPSQPQHF. The CDR3 nucleotides are TGTGCCAAACCCCCCAAATGGAGGGATCCTAGTCAGCCCCAGCATTTT.